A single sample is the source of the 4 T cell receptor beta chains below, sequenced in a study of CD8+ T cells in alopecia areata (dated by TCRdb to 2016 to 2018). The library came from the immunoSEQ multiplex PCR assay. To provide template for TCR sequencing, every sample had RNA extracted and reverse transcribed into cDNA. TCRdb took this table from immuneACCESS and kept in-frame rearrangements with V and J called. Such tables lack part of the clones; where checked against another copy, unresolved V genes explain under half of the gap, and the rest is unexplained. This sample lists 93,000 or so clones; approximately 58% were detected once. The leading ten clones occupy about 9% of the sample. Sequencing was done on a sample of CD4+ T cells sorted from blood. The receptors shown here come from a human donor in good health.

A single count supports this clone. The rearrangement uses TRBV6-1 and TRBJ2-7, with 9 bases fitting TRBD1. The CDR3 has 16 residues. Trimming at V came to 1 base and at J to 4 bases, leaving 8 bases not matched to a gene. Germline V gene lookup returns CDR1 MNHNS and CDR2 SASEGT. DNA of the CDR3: TGTGCCAGCAGTGAAGAGGGGACAGGGCTACTGTACGAGCAGTACTTC. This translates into CASSEEGTGLLYEQYF.

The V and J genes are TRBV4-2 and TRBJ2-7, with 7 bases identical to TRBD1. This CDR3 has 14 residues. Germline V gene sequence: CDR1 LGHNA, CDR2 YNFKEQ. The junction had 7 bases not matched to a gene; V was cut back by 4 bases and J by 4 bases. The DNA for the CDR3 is TGTGCCAGCAGCCCGTCGGGACAGTATTACGAGCAGTACTTC. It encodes CASSPSGQYYEQYF.

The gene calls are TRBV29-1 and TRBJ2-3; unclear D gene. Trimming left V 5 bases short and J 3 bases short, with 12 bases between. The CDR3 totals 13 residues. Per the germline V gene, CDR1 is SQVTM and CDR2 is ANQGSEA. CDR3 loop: CSVLGDETDTQYF. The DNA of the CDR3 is TGCAGCGTTCTTGGGGATGAAACAGATACGCAGTATTTT.

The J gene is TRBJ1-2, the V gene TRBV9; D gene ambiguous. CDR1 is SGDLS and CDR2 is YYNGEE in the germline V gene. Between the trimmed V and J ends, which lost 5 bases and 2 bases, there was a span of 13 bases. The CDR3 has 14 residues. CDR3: CASRGPGNNYGYTF. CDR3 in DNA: TGTGCCAGCAGAGGGCCGGGGAACAACTATGGCTACACCTTC. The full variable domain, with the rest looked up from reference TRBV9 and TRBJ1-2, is DSGVTQTPKHLITATGQRVTLRCSPRSGDLSVYWYQQSLDQGLQFLIQYYNGEERAKGNILERFSAQQFPDLHSELNLSSLELGDSALYFCASRGPGNNYGYTFGSGTRLTVV.